This entry concerns a single T cell receptor beta chain. This clone has a handful of counts. Its antigen is currently not known. Base-call qualities are not available, and no considerably larger clone is one nucleotide away. Libraries were constructed by the immunoSEQ multiplex PCR assay. For the multiplex PCR, a mixture combining 60 forward primers for TCR Vbeta segments and 13 reverse primers for TCR Jbeta segments was used. A multiplex PCR assay on genomic DNA amplified the CDR3 region of rearranged TCR beta genes. The amplified TCR beta libraries were sequenced on the Illumina HiSeq System as 87-base-pair reads. As for the original processing: A later analysis tallied some 79 million unique TCR beta chains across the 600 to 700 repertoires, and around 12 million of those chains were shared by two or more donors. A nearest-neighbor algorithm error-corrected the raw reads and collapsed the reads into unique sequences, merging closely related sequences to remove PCR and sequencing errors. V, D and J gene segments were assigned by aligning CDR3 sequences to IMGT reference sequences. For a sequence to be retained, at least a six-nucleotide match to both a V gene segment and a J gene segment was required. A rearrangement counted as productive if the CDR3 had no stop codons and remained in frame with V and J, and every other rearrangement counted as non-productive. Following IMGT convention, CDR3 was defined as the stretch from the second conserved V-encoded cysteine up to the conserved J-encoded phenylalanine. In an earlier analysis of around 540 of the donors, sequences lacking an unambiguous match to a single V gene segment were excluded. An earlier analysis of several hundred of the donors called V segments functional above 56.7% productive rearrangements and segregating when the between-donor standard deviation exceeded 5%. A statistical classification framework was built to diagnose cytomegalovirus status from the catalog of TCR beta chain sequences. In a later analysis, TCR nucleotide sequences were compared against IMGT/GENE-DB human TR gene sequences so that V and J genes could be assigned. In a later analysis, CDR3 sequences and most-parsimonious VDJ recombination scenarios were assigned using the TCRdist pipeline. In a later analysis, each TCR beta chain was defined by its CDR3 amino acid sequence together with its V-gene family, and reads without a unique V-gene family were excluded. In a later analysis, 450 to 600 highly shared, low-generation-probability nucleotide sequences were removed to address suspected cross-contamination and a sequencing artifact. For each public chain, a later analysis derived a clonal expansion index from normalized ranks of inferred template counts within each repertoire. In a later analysis, generation probabilities were computed using a VDJ recombination model fitted to out-of-frame rearrangements, and the results were checked against IGoR. In a later analysis, hypergeometric tests were used to score TCR-TCR, TCR-HLA and TCR-CMV co-occurrence, with a repertoire-size bias correction applied to TCR pairs. False discovery rates were estimated in a later analysis by permuting HLA or CMV assignments 20 times. A later analysis grouped co-occurring TCRs with DBSCAN, adding TCRdist sequence similarity when clustering within HLA-allele-positive subsets. Repertoires with fewer than 30,000 or more than 120,000 public chains were left out of co-occurrence clustering, as were about 5 repertoires with anomalous nucleotide sharing. TCRdb stores this immuneACCESS table with in-frame sequences only. Part of the clones is absent; in the studies checked, under half of the shortfall reflects unresolved V genes, and no reason is known for the rest. V and J calls and clone size follow that table, whereas D and trimming were derived from the DNA. This sample has 75,000 to 95,000 clones in its table, and around three fifths of those were observed once. The ten biggest clones cover around a fifth of the sample.

This record comes from a study of cytomegalovirus exposure and HLA in healthy donors (dated by TCRdb to 2016 to 2017). Notes on the research overall: An earlier analysis of around 600 of the donors reported approximately 290 Gb of sequence data and 100 million to 130 million unique TCR beta sequences from approximately 180 million T cells. Around 330 gigabases of sequencing data and around 85 million unique TCR sequences made up an early release that covered approximately 650 HLA-typed donors. Among the approximately 430 genotyped donors, around 81% belonged to the genetic ancestry cluster associated with self-reported Caucasian donors. The aim of the study was to test whether cataloging public T cell receptors could identify signatures of past pathogen exposure. The study used immunosequencing to profile the T cell repertoires of more than 650 subjects and linked those repertoires to cytomegalovirus serostatus. In addition to the first cohort of about 650 subjects, a separate validation cohort of approximately 130 different subjects was used. To predict cytomegalovirus infection status, the study brought together high-throughput TCR immunosequencing, statistical association of individual TCRs with disease status, and machine learning. A later analysis re-analyzed previously published TCR beta repertoires from 550 to 700 donors and added high-resolution HLA genotyping to study TCR occurrence patterns. Rather than using new phenotypic data, the later analysis identified candidate immune exposures from TCR beta sequences and from how often those sequences occurred across donors. An earlier analysis of more than 450 of the donors used high-throughput TCR beta sequencing to judge whether each TCR beta V gene segment behaved as functional or pseudogenic. Alongside the repertoire data, information on donor age, sex, ethnicity and CMV serostatus was compiled. A later genetic analysis took genome-wide SNP genotypes for about three fifths of the roughly 700 donors and used that subset as a discovery cohort. All discovery cohort repertoires had been generated using a single sequencing platform. HLA typing included class I and class II loci at four-digit resolution. Typing coverage differed by locus: A, B, C, DRB1 and DQB1 were typed in roughly 620-640 donors, DQA1 in around 500, DPA1 in around 580, and DPB1 in roughly 470. Roughly five DR-DQ haplotypes were handled as single units for association and clustering because linkage in the cohort was strong. Among roughly 370 genotyped donors of the cohort, an average of approximately 240,000 unique TCR beta nucleotide sequences were sequenced per donor, around 18% of them non-productive. What the study reported, not specific to this receptor: A later genetic analysis associated a missense DCLRE1C variant with V-gene and J-gene trimming of TCR beta chains, and an independent cohort replicated the association. In vitro tests confirmed that a few of the cytomegalovirus-associated TCR beta chains recognize cytomegalovirus antigens. Strong co-occurrence of HLA alleles, especially DR and DQ, made assigning TCR associations to individual alleles difficult. In a later analysis, HLA-associated TCR beta chains were found to be more clonally expanded and to have lower generation probabilities than equally common non-associated chains. Broadly in line with IMGT annotations, most TCR beta V segments showed up in productive rearrangements about 87% or about 30% of the time in an earlier analysis of 450 to 750 of the donors. Cytomegalovirus status was reported to be diagnosed by the classifier with high specificity and sensitivity in both the original and validation cohorts. Over 15 rarely observed V segments, including chromosome 9 orphons, were excluded from the earlier analysis of about 500 of the donors because counts were too low. Some IMGT-functional V segments, including TRBV6-2 and TRBV6-3, could not be told apart with the 87-base-pair reads, so those segments were excluded. Most CMV-associated TCR beta chains appeared to be HLA-restricted in a later analysis, and the HLA associations seemed to be driven largely by CMV exposure. In a later genetic analysis, fewer N-insertions in productive TCRs were reported among donors in an Asian-associated ancestry cluster than the approximately 630-donor mean. Most TCR sequences were observed very rarely across donors, whereas some public TCRs were present in many individuals. The authors suggested that the approach could potentially be generalized to other disease states and immunological phenotypes. In the study, around 150 TCR beta chains were listed as associated with cytomegalovirus. A group of highly shared sequence variants was considered likely to be a technical artifact of the sequencing pipeline. Correlated functional status among segregating V segments might reflect linkage disequilibrium, but an unknown experimental factor could not be ruled out. Specific HLA alleles were associated with around 18,000 TCR beta sequences at a false discovery rate of 0.05 in a later analysis. According to a later analysis, TCR association rates differed among HLA loci, with DRB1 alleles showing the most associated TCRs and HLA-C alleles showing the fewest. Roughly uniform sequencing depth across donors was assumed in presence/absence analyses, although this assumption may not hold. Because some donors lacked HLA typing at each locus, the association tests relied only on the typed subset. According to a later analysis, parvovirus B19, influenza, CMV and Epstein-Barr virus appeared linked to several top co-occurrence clusters. A further reported finding was that TCR beta sequences accurately predicted the HLA-A and HLA-B alleles for most subjects in the first cohort. For the cohort, immune exposure information was limited to CMV serostatus. The cohort was sequenced for TCR beta chains only, and without alpha or paired-chain data the features that could be detected were limited.

CDR1 and CDR2 (SGHNT, YYREEE) derive from the germline V gene (reference sequence). The germline ends are 22 bases apart after V is trimmed by 4 bases and J by 6 bases. The CDR3 numbers 17 residues from cysteine through phenylalanine. The read is trimmed to its CDR3 DNA, 51 bases read in frame from base 1. The cohort was made up of roughly 670 healthy bone marrow donors. At the time of sampling, all cohort members were nominally healthy, though unrecorded immune exposures were likely present. The donor tested CMV seropositive and was one of the 289 seropositive cohort members. Every donor gave a peripheral blood sample, and the peripheral blood mononuclear cells from that sample were used for TCR beta sequencing. Genomic DNA was extracted from the blood cell samples with the Qiagen DNeasy Blood Extraction Kit.

This chain is built from TRBV5-4 and TRBJ1-4; a confident D gene designation cannot be given. What was sequenced was PBMCs. The TCR sequence derives from a woman aged 45 to 65 in good health and CMV-seropositive. The nucleotide sequence reads TGTGCCAGCAGCCCGGGAGGTGGGCAGCCTCGGGATGAAAAACTGTTTTTT. Its coded protein is CASSPGGGQPRDEKLFF.